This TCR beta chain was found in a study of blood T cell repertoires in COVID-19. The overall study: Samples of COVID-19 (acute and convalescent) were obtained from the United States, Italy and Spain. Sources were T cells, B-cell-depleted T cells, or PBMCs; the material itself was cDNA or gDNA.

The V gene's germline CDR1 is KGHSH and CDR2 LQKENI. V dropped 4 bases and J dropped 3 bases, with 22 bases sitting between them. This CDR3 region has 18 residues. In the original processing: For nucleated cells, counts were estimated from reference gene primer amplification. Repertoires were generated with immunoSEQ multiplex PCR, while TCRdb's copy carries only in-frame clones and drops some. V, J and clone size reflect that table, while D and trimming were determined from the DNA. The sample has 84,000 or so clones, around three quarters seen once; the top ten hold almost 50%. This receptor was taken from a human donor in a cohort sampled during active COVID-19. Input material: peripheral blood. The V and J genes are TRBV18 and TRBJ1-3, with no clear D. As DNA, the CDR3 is TGTGCCAGCTCACGAGGAGGAATTCCAGTGGACCTTGGAAACACCATATATTTT. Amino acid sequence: CASSRGGIPVDLGNTIYF.